This record looks at one T cell receptor (beta chain) sequence and its context. The antigen is not known. This sample stems from a study of cytomegalovirus exposure and HLA in healthy donors. Study as a whole: The early release's HLA-typed donors yielded some 85 million unique TCRs. Findings of the study overall: As a later analysis showed, a missense DCLRE1C variant was linked to trimming of TCR beta V- and J-genes.

PCR used 60 Vbeta primers and 13 Jbeta primers. Clones were read by immunoSEQ multiplex PCR, and TCRdb kept only the in-frame ones, dropping some. The table shows over 150,000 clones, with 70% to 85% occurring only once. Germline loops: CDR1 SGHVS, CDR2 FQNEAQ. The V segment lost 0 bases and the J segment 3 bases; nucleotides outside the gene matches: 4. The CDR3 contains 17 residues. This receptor was identified in a boy younger than 10 in good health and CMV-seronegative. The rearrangement joins TRBV7-8 to TRBJ2-2, with 10 bases that match TRBD2. Sample: PBMCs. Written as DNA, the CDR3 is TGTGCCAGCAGCTTAGCGGGCCTAGCGGGGGACACCGGGGAGCTGTTTTTT. Translation gives CASSLAGLAGDTGELFF. The full variable domain, with the rest looked up from reference TRBV7-8 and TRBJ2-2, is GAGVSQSPRYKVAKRGQDVALRCDPISGHVSLFWYQQALGQGPEFLTYFQNEAQLDKSGLPSDRFFAERPEGSVSTLKIQRTQQEDSAVYLCASSLAGLAGDTGELFFGEGSRLTVL.